This record covers a single TCR beta chain. Its antigen is not known. Sequencing ends 3 residues short of the CDR3 end; the germline J gene provides the rest. Germline CDR1 and CDR2: SGHVS and FNYEAQ. This CDR3 is built from 13 residues. The V gene end was trimmed by 8 bases and the J gene end by 4 bases; junction bases not matched to a gene: 5. Here immunoSEQ multiplex PCR was the method, and the copy in TCRdb shows in-frame clones only, minus some. The sample totals about 20,000 clones; its top ten clones hold roughly 5.2%. Cervical HPV DNA detected by MY09/MY11 PCR, typed by dot-blot. These data belong to a study of T cells in women clearing cervical HPV infection. Study-wide points: Unknown T-cell numbers per sample may underlie the richness differences. TRBV6-7 relative abundance averaged approximately 0.11% in cases and under 0.2% in controls.

The clonotype was recovered from a woman aged 18-70 years with a cervical HPV16 infection that either progressed to CIN3+ or cleared (not recorded which). This chain links TRBV7-6 with TRBJ2-5; TRBD2 matches at 9 bases. The sequenced sample was blood buffy coat. The CDR3 is CASRLAGLETQYF. The part of the CDR3 DNA that was read is TGTGCCAGCCGCCTAGCGGGGCTAGAGACC.